This T cell receptor beta chain was documented in a study of blood T cell repertoires in COVID-19. The V and J ends lost 3 bases and 0 bases respectively, with 14 bases between them. The CDR3 totals 16 residues. CDR1 KGHSH and CDR2 LQKENI come from the germline V gene. Sequencing was performed with immunoSEQ multiplex PCR; in TCRdb, only in-frame clones are kept and a portion is missing. Among about 400,000 clones listed, around 88% were seen once. This TCR derives from a woman aged 60 to 75 with COVID-19, enrolled during active disease. The chain has TRBV18 and TRBJ1-1; tentatively, D is TRBD1 (6 bases). The sequencing input was peripheral blood. This CDR3 reads CASSPRGKPLNTEAFF. The CDR3 coding sequence is TGTGCCAGCTCACCCAGGGGAAAACCCTTGAACACTGAAGCTTTCTTT.